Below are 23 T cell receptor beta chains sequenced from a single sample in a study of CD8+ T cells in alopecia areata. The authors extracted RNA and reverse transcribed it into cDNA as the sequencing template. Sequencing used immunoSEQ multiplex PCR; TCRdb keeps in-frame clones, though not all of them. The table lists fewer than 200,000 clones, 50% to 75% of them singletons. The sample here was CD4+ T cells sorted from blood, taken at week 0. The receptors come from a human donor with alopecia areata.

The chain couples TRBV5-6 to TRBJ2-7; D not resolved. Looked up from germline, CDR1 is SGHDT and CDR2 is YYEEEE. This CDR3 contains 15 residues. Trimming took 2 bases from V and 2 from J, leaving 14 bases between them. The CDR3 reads CASSFTIYPAYEQYF. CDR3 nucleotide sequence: TGTGCCAGCAGCTTTACAATTTACCCAGCCTACGAGCAGTACTTC.

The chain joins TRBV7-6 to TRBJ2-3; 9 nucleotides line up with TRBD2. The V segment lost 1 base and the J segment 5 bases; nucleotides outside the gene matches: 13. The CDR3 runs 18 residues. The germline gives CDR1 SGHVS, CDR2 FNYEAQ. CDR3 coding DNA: TGTGCCAGCAGCTTAGGATTGGCGCGGGGGGGCATTCAAGATACGCAGTATTTT. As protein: CASSLGLARGGIQDTQYF.

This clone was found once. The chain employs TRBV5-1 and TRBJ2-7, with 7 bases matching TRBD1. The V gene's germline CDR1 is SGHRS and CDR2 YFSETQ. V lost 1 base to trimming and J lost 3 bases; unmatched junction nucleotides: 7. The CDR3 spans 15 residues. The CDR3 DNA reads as TGCGCCAGCAGCTTGATCCCAGGACAGGACTACGAGCAGTACTTC. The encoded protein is CASSLIPGQDYEQYF.

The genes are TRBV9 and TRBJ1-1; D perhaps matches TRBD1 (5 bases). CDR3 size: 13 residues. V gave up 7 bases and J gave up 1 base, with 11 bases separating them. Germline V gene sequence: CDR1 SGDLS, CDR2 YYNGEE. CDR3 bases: TGTGCCAGCGCGAAGGGGCCGAACACTGAAGCTTTCTTT. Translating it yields CASAKGPNTEAFF.

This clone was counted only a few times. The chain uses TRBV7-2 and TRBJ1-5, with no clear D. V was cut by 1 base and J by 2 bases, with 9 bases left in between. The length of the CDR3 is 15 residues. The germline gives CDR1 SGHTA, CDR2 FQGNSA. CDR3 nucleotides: TGTGCCAGCAGCTTAGTAAGTGGCGGCAATCAGCCCCAGCATTTT. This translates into CASSLVSGGNQPQHF.

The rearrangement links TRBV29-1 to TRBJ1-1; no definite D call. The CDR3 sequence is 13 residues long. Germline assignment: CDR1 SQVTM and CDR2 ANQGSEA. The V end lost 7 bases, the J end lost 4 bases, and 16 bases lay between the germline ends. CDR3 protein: CSAGPRARTEAFF. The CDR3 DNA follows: TGCAGCGCAGGACCCCGCGCCCGCACTGAAGCTTTCTTT.

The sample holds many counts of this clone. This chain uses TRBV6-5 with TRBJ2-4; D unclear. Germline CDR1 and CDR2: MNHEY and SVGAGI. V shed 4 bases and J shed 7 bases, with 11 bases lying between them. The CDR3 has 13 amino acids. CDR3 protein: CASSSRFLNIQYF. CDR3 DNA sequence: TGTGCCAGCAGTTCCAGATTTTTGAACATTCAGTACTTC.

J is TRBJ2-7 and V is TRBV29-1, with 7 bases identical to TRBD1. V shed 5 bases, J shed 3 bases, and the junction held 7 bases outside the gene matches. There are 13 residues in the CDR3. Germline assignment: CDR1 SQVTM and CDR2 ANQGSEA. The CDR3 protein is CSVRQGIGYEQYF. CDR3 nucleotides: TGCAGCGTTAGACAGGGAATTGGCTACGAGCAGTACTTC.

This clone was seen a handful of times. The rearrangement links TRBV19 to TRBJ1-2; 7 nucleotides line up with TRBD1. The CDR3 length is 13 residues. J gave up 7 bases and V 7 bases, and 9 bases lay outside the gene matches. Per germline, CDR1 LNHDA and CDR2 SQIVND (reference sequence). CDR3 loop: CASKPGGAVGYTF. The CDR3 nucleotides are TGTGCCAGTAAGCCAGGGGGTGCCGTTGGCTACACCTTC.

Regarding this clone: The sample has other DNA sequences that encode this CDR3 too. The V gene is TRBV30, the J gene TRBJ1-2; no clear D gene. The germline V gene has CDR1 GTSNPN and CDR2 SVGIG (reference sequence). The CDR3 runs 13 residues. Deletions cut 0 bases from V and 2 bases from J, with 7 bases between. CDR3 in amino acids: CAWSVLGNYGYTF. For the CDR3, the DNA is TGTGCCTGGAGTGTTCTTGGGAACTATGGCTACACCTTC.

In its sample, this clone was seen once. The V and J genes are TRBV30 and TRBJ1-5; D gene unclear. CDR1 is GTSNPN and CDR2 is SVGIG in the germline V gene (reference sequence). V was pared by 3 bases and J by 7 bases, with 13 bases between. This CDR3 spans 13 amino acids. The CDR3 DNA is TGTGCCTGGAGAGGTGTGTTGGGCCAGCCCCAGCATTTT. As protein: CAWRGVLGQPQHF.

CDR3 residues: CASLGTLETQYF. DNA for the CDR3: TGTGCCAGCTTGGGGACTTTGGAGACCCAGTACTTC. The V call is TRBV18, the J call TRBJ2-5; perhaps TRBD2 as D (6 bases). The CDR3 covers 12 residues. V lost 7 bases, J lost 5 bases, and 11 bases lay in between. Germline V gene sequence: CDR1 KGHSH, CDR2 LQKENI.

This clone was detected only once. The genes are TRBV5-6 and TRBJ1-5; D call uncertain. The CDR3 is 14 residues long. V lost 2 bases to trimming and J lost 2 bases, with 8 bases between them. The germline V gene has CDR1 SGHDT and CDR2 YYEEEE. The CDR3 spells CASSFFHRNQPQHF. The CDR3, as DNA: TGTGCCAGCAGCTTTTTTCACCGCAATCAGCCCCAGCATTTT.

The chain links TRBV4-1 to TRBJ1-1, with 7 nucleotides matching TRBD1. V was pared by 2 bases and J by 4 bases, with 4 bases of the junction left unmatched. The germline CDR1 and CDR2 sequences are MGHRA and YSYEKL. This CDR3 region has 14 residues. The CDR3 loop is CASSQPGQSTEAFF. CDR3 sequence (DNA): TGCGCCAGCAGCCAACCGGGACAGAGCACTGAAGCTTTCTTT.

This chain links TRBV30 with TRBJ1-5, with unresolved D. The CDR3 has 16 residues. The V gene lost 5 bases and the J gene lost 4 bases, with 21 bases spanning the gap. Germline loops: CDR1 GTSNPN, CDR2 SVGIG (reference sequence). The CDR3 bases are TGTGCCTGGGACTACGGGTCCTACCGAGGAAATCAGCCCCAGCATTTT. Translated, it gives CAWDYGSYRGNQPQHF.

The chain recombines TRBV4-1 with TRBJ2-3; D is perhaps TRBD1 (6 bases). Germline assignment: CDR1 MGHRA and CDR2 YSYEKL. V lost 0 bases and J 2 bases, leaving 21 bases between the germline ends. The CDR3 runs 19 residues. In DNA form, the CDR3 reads TGCGCCAGCAGCCAAGAGGCTGGGGTTGCAGGGGTCCACACAGATACGCAGTATTTT. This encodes CASSQEAGVAGVHTDTQYF.

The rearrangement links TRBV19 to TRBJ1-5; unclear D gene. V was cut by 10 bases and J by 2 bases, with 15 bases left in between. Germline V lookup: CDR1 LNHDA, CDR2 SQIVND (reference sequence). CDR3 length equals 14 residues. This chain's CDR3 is CATHPRVGNQPQHF. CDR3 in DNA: TGTGCCACCCACCCGAGGGTAGGCAATCAGCCCCAGCATTTT.

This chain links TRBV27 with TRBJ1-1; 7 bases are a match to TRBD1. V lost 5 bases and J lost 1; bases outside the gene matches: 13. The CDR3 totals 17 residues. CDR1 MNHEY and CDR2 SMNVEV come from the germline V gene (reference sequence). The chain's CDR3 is CASSRRQGGRGNTEAFF. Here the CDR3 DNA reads TGTGCCAGCAGTCGGAGACAGGGAGGGAGGGGGAACACTGAAGCTTTCTTT.

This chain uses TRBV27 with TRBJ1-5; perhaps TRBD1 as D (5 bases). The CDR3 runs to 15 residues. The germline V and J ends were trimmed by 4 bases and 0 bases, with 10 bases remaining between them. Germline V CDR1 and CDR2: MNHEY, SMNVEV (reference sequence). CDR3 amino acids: CASSWQGGSNQPQHF. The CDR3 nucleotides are TGTGCCAGCAGTTGGCAGGGTGGTAGCAATCAGCCCCAGCATTTT.

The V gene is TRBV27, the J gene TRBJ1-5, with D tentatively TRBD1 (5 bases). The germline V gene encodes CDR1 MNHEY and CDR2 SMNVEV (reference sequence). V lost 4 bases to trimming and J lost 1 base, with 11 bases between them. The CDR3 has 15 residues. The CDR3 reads CASSSRGYSNQPQHF. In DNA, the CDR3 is TGTGCCAGCAGTTCCCGGGGGTACAGCAATCAGCCCCAGCATTTT.

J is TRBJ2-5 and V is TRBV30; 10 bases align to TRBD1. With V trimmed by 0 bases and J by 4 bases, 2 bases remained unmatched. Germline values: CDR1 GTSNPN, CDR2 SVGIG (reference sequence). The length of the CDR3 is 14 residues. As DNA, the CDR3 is TGTGCCTGGAGTGTGTGGACAGGGGGAGAGACCCAGTACTTC. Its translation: CAWSVWTGGETQYF.

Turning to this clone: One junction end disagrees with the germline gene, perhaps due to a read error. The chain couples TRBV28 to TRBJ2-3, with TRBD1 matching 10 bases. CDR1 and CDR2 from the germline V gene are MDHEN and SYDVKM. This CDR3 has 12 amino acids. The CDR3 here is CAVGQGADTQYF. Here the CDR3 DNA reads TGCGCGGTCGGACAGGGGGCAGATACGCAGTATTTT.

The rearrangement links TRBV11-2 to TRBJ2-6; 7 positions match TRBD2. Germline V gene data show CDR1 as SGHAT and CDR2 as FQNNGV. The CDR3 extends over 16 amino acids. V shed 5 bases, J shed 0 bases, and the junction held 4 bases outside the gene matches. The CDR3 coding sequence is TGTGCCAGCAGCGCCCGGACTAGCTCTGGGGCCAACGTCCTGACTTTC. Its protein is CASSARTSSGANVLTF.